This TCR beta chain emerged from a study of cytomegalovirus exposure and HLA in healthy donors. In nominal health when sampled, donors likely had unrecorded immune exposures nonetheless. General study findings and limits: Cytomegalovirus status, reportedly, was diagnosed with high specificity and sensitivity by the classifier. Clonal expansion was found to be greater in HLA-associated TCR beta chains than in equally common others in a later analysis. A prior analysis recorded that most TCR beta V segments were productive about 87% or about 30% of the time.

It was with 60 Vbeta and 13 Jbeta primers that the PCR ran. This table comes from immunoSEQ multiplex PCR, and its TCRdb copy is limited to in-frame clones, with some not included. The listing records more than 40,000 clones. V lost 4 bases, J lost 3 bases, and 2 bases stayed unmatched. The CDR3 has 13 amino acids. The germline CDR1 and CDR2 sequences are SQVTM and ANQGSEA. With respect to this clone: Its antigen remains unknown.

The chain has TRBV29-1 and TRBJ1-2, with 10 bases fitting TRBD1. This sequence was found in a male donor in good health and CMV-seronegative. The sequenced sample consisted of PBMCs. The CDR3 protein is CSVVTGGDYGYTF. DNA of the CDR3: TGCAGCGTTGTGACAGGGGGCGACTATGGCTACACCTTC.